These 25 T cell receptor beta chains were all obtained from the same sample, sequenced in a study of immune heterogeneity within non-small cell lung tumors. Bulk tumor genomic DNA constituted the template, at approximately 600 ng per sample. Several widely spaced biopsies per primary tumor were taken during surgery. Patients had untreated, newly diagnosed non-small cell lung cancer and underwent curative surgery. The TCR beta CDR3 region was amplified by multiplex PCR employing 32 V and 13 J primers. TCRdb reprocessed the multiplex PCR reads via MiXCR and lists one record per CDR3 protein. Altogether under 25,000 distinct CDR3 sequences are present, roughly 29% being singletons, with the ten largest covering around 4.1%. Sequencing was done on a sample of lung tumor tissue. These receptors originate from a man in his forties with non-small cell lung cancer.

This chain connects TRBV9 to TRBJ2-2; D remains ambiguous. Trimming cost V 2 bases and J 2 bases, with 10 bases left between them. CDR3 length: 15 amino acids. The germline V gene has CDR1 SGDLS and CDR2 YYNGEE. Written as DNA, the CDR3 is TGTGCCAGCAGCGTCCGACCCACCAACACCGGGGAGCTGTTTTTT. Translating it yields CASSVRPTNTGELFF.

Comments on this clonotype: One junction end disagrees with the germline gene, perhaps due to a read error. V and J are TRBV6-5 and TRBJ1-5; maybe TRBD1 (5 bases). Germline values: CDR1 MNHEY, CDR2 SVGAGI. The CDR3 runs to 15 residues. The CDR3 region is CASSYSWGGNRPQHF. The CDR3, as DNA: TGTGCCAGCAGTTACTCGTGGGGGGGGAATCGGCCCCAGCATTTT.

This clonotype was seen repeatedly, ten times or more. The chain employs TRBV12-3 or TRBV12-4 and TRBJ1-4; tentatively, D is TRBD1 (6 bases). Trimming shortened V by 4 bases and J by 2 bases, and 8 bases separated the two germline ends. This CDR3 region has 14 residues. For the CDR3, the DNA is TGTGCCAGCAGTTCAGGGGTGACTAATGAAAAACTGTTTTTT. Protein sequence: CASSSGVTNEKLFF.

The chain carries TRBV10-3 and TRBJ1-1; D unclear. This CDR3 has 14 residues. Germline loops: CDR1 ENHRY, CDR2 SYGVKD. The V and J ends lost 2 bases and 3 bases respectively, with 10 bases between them. CDR3 amino acids: CAISETVGDTEAFF. The CDR3 DNA sequence: TGTGCCATCAGTGAGACGGTCGGGGACACTGAAGCTTTCTTT.

Comments on this clonotype: Given a much more abundant clone one base away, this may be a read error. The chain is built from TRBV2 and TRBJ1-2; D unresolved. Germline lookup yields CDR1 SNHLY and CDR2 FYNNEI. The germline V and J ends were trimmed by 5 bases and 4 bases, with 14 bases remaining between them. The CDR3 consists of 14 residues. The CDR3 sequence is CASSSNKGSYGYTF. The CDR3 nucleotides read TGTGCCAGCAGTTCGAATAAAGGCTCCTATGGCTACACCTTC.

By frequency in the sample, this clonotype is medium-sized. The J gene is TRBJ1-2, the V gene TRBV6-2 or TRBV6-3, with D possibly TRBD1 on 5 matching bases. The germline V and J ends were trimmed by 0 bases and 4 bases, with 9 bases remaining between them. Germline values: CDR1 MNHEY, CDR2 SVGEGT. The CDR3 covers 14 residues. CDR3 DNA: TGTGCCAGCAGTTACTCGGGCGGGACCTATGGCTACACCTTC. Translating gives CASSYSGGTYGYTF.

In the case of this clonotype: A single base separates this from a much larger clone, so it may be a read error. The rearrangement uses TRBV12-3 or TRBV12-4 and TRBJ2-1; D is uncertain. The CDR3 is 14 amino acids. The V end was cut by 3 bases, the J end by 7 bases, with 13 bases between. CDR3 protein: CASSFGMVPNEQFF. DNA for the CDR3: TGTGCCAGCAGTTTTGGCATGGTTCCTAATGAGCAGTTCTTC.

The chain joins TRBV7-9 to TRBJ2-5; 14 nucleotides line up with TRBD2. Germline loops: CDR1 SEHNR, CDR2 FQNEAQ (reference sequence). V shed 5 bases, J shed 4 bases, and the junction held 15 bases outside the gene matches. This CDR3 comprises 19 residues. This chain's CDR3 is CASSPPGLAGGSRRETQYF. CDR3 in DNA: TGTGCCAGCAGCCCTCCCGGACTAGCGGGAGGTTCCCGTCGAGAGACCCAGTACTTC.

Details on this clonotype: One base away lies a much larger clone, so this may be a sequencing read error. This chain connects TRBV19 to TRBJ2-7; possibly TRBD2 for D (6 bases). The germline CDR1 and CDR2 sequences are LNHDA and SQIVND (reference sequence). The ends were cut back, 6 bases at V and 7 bases at J, with 19 bases in the middle. The CDR3 sequence is 14 residues long. CDR3 nucleotide sequence: TGTGCCAGTAGCCGGGAGCCGAGTTCGGAGGAGCAGTACTTC. Translated, it gives CASSREPSSEEQYF.

This clonotype came up a few times. This chain links TRBV6-1 with TRBJ1-1; D is uncertain. The CDR3 totals 13 residues. V lost 6 bases and J 1 base, leaving 9 bases between the germline ends. Germline CDR1 reads MNHNS; CDR2 reads SASEGT. CDR3 amino acids: CASSRGSNTEAFF. The CDR3 DNA is TGTGCCAGCAGCCGCGGGTCGAACACTGAAGCTTTCTTT.

This chain connects TRBV11-3 to TRBJ2-1; D may be TRBD1 or TRBD2 (5 bases each). Germline V gives CDR1 SGHNT, CDR2 YENEEA. Trimming left V 5 bases short and J 2 bases short, with 16 bases between. The CDR3 is 16 residues long. The DNA for the CDR3 is TGTGCCAGCAGCCCTATTGCAGGGACCACCTACAATGAGCAGTTCTTC. Amino acid sequence: CASSPIAGTTYNEQFF.

This clonotype has more than one count but fewer than ten. This chain links TRBV7-2 with TRBJ1-2, with 8 bases that match TRBD1. Germline V gene data show CDR1 as SGHTA and CDR2 as FQGNSA. V dropped 5 bases and J dropped 8; count of bases not matched to a gene: 13. This CDR3 contains 15 residues. The DNA for the CDR3 is TGTGCCAGCAGCCTCTCGGACAGGGCCGCAAGGGGCTACACCTTC. Residues: CASSLSDRAARGYTF. The whole variable domain, remainder taken from reference TRBV7-2 and TRBJ1-2, is GAGVSQSPSNKVTEKGKDVELRCDPISGHTALYWYRQSLGQGLEFLIYFQGNSAPDKSGLPSDRFSAERTGGSVSTLTIQRTQQEDSAVYLCASSLSDRAARGYTFGSGTRLTVV.

The gene calls are TRBV20-1 and TRBJ2-1; D uncertain. Germline V gives CDR1 DFQATT, CDR2 SNEGSKA (reference sequence). This CDR3 is 15 amino acids long. The V gene lost 6 bases and the J gene lost 5 bases, with 20 bases spanning the gap. The CDR3 DNA is TGCAGTGCCCCCCTGAGGCAATATGGTAACAATGAGCAGTTCTTC. It translates to CSAPLRQYGNNEQFF.

Ten or more counts support this clonotype. This sequence joins TRBV29-1 and TRBJ2-1, with D possibly matching TRBD1 (6 bases). The CDR3 consists of 15 residues. With 6 bases removed from V and 0 bases from J, the gap between germline ends came to 15 bases. The germline gives CDR1 SQVTM, CDR2 ANQGSEA. CDR3 bases: TGCAGCGTGTCACCCCGACAGGACTCCTACAATGAGCAGTTCTTC. It codes for CSVSPRQDSYNEQFF.

The CDR3 loop is CASSLAVGRSTDTQYF. The CDR3 DNA follows: TGCGCCAGCAGCTTGGCCGTGGGGAGGAGCACAGATACGCAGTATTTT. This chain connects TRBV5-1 to TRBJ2-3; D might be TRBD2 (6 bases). The CDR3 loop spans 16 amino acids. V lost 0 bases and J 0 bases, leaving 11 bases between the germline ends. Germline V gives CDR1 SGHRS, CDR2 YFSETQ. The variable domain in full, with the rest retrieved from reference TRBV5-1 and TRBJ2-3, is KAGVTQTPRYLIKTRGQQVTLSCSPISGHRSVSWYQQTPGQGLQFLFEYFSETQRNKGNFPGRFSGRQFSNSRSEMNVSTLELGDSALYLCASSLAVGRSTDTQYFGPGTRLTVL.

This clonotype was recorded at least ten times. CDR3 sequence: CASSYWAGGPGGEQYF. For the CDR3, the DNA is TGTGCCAGCAGTTACTGGGCGGGAGGGCCAGGTGGCGAGCAGTACTTC. J is TRBJ2-7 and V is TRBV6-1; 9 nucleotides line up with TRBD2. The trim removed 5 bases at V and 6 bases at J, leaving 14 bases unmatched. Germline assignment: CDR1 MNHNS and CDR2 SASEGT. The CDR3 runs to 16 residues.

This clonotype was seen only a few times. The chain carries TRBV20-1 and TRBJ1-3, with 7 bases that match TRBD1. The junction had 10 bases not matched to a gene; V was cut back by 5 bases and J by 6 bases. CDR3 length: 14 amino acids. From germline, CDR1 is DFQATT and CDR2 SNEGSKA (reference sequence). This CDR3 is CSAPTGDRENTIYF. In nucleotides, the CDR3 is TGCAGTGCTCCCACAGGGGATCGGGAAAACACCATATATTTT.

This clonotype was recorded at least ten times. The rearrangement links TRBV6-1 to TRBJ2-1, with 9 bases matching TRBD2. Germline V gene lookup returns CDR1 MNHNS and CDR2 SASEGT. Trimming cost V 5 bases and J 5 bases; bases outside gene matches: 4. The CDR3 spans 14 residues. DNA of the CDR3: TGTGCCAGCAGTCCCTCTAGCGGGAACAATGAGCAGTTCTTC. Its translation: CASSPSSGNNEQFF.

This clonotype is a singleton in its sample. The conserved phenylalanine or tryptophan normally closing the CDR3 is absent here, so this likely arose from a read error. J is TRBJ2-5 and V is TRBV2; unclear D gene. The CDR3 totals 11 residues. Between the trimmed V and J ends, which lost 4 bases and 5 bases, there was a span of 5 bases. CDR1 is SNHLY and CDR2 is FYNNEI in the germline V gene. This CDR3 reads CASSVLETQYS. The DNA of the CDR3 is TGTGCCAGCAGTGTGCTCGAGACCCAGTACTCC.

This clonotype was observed a few times. The rearrangement links TRBV6-1 to TRBJ1-2; D is unresolved. V dropped 5 bases and J dropped 7 bases, with 20 bases sitting between them. The CDR3 runs to 15 residues. Germline V gene sequence: CDR1 MNHNS, CDR2 SASEGT. In nucleotides, the CDR3 is TGTGCCAGCAGTTCCCTCCGCAAGGAAATGCGTGGCTACACCTTC. Its translation: CASSSLRKEMRGYTF.

For this clonotype: Since a much larger clone is just one base distant, this may be a read error. The J gene is TRBJ2-3, the V gene TRBV7-2; D possibly corresponds to TRBD2 (6 bases). The length of the CDR3 is 17 residues. Germline CDR1 and CDR2: SGHTA and FQGNSA. CDR3 nucleotide sequence: TGTGCCAGCAGCTTAGTAGGGCTAGCGATTAGCACAGATACGAAGTATTTT. Protein product: CASSLVGLAISTDTKYF.

This clonotype was counted once. The chain carries TRBV11-3 and TRBJ2-1, with TRBD2 matching over 7 bases. The trim removed 3 bases at V and 11 bases at J, leaving 19 bases unmatched. The germline gives CDR1 SGHNT, CDR2 YENEEA. The CDR3 has 17 residues. CDR3 coding DNA: TGTGCCAGCAGCTTCTCAAAATTGGCCGGGAGGAAGGATAAGCAGTTCTTC. It specifies CASSFSKLAGRKDKQFF.

V usage is TRBV7-2 and J usage is TRBJ1-1, with a tentative D call TRBD1 (6 bases). The germline gives CDR1 SGHTA, CDR2 FQGNSA. V was clipped by 4 bases and J by 10 bases, with 22 bases between them. CDR3 size: 15 residues. CDR3 region: CASSSMGGAGAVAFF. The CDR3 DNA is TGTGCCAGCAGCTCGATGGGGGGCGCAGGGGCGGTAGCTTTCTTT.

This chain uses TRBV7-9 with TRBJ1-2; D may be TRBD1 (6 bases). The CDR3 consists of 13 residues. V lost 4 bases, J lost 4 bases, and 10 bases lay in between. Per germline, CDR1 SEHNR and CDR2 FQNEAQ (reference sequence). CDR3 amino acids: CASSSGDGYGYTF. DNA for the CDR3: TGTGCCAGCAGCTCAGGGGATGGCTATGGCTACACCTTC.

The rearrangement joins TRBV3-1 to TRBJ1-1; a weak D match, TRBD1 (5 bases). The V and J ends lost 5 bases and 7 bases respectively, with 11 bases between them. The CDR3 has 12 residues. Germline V gives CDR1 LGHDT, CDR2 YNNKEL (reference sequence). DNA of the CDR3: TGTGCCAGCAGCAGGGAGGGGAATGAAGCTTTCTTT. It specifies CASSREGNEAFF.